One T cell receptor beta chain is described in this entry. Its antigen is currently unknown. This PCR relied on a set of 60 Vbeta primers and 13 Jbeta primers. In the original analysis: An analysis that came later counted 80 million or so unique TCR beta chains, approximately 11 million shared. This table comes from immunoSEQ multiplex PCR, and its TCRdb copy is limited to in-frame clones, with some not included. That table is the source of V, J and clone size, and D and trimming were worked out from the DNA. The clone table shows 45,000 to 65,000 clones, with the ten largest holding roughly 12%. The sample belongs to a study of cytomegalovirus exposure and HLA in healthy donors. Study results and caveats: HLA allele associations emerged for about 18,000 TCR beta sequences in a later analysis, at 0.05 false discovery rate. Among the most significant clusters, several appeared linked to common viral pathogens in a later analysis.

V lost 11 bases and J 0 bases, leaving 13 bases between the germline ends. This CDR3 spans 13 amino acids. Germline V CDR1 and CDR2: MNHEY, SMNVEV (reference sequence). The specimen was PBMCs. This receptor was identified in a man aged 18 to 29 in good health and CMV-seropositive. The chain has TRBV27 and TRBJ1-2; weak D call: TRBD1 (5 bases). The CDR3 protein is CAPHRPANYGYTF. DNA for the CDR3: TGTGCCCCCCACAGGCCAGCTAACTATGGCTACACCTTC.